The next 16 T cell receptor beta chains were all read from a single sample in a study of blood T cell repertoires in COVID-19. Method: immunoSEQ multiplex PCR; TCRdb's copy keeps in-frame clones and lacks some. The sample carries about 440,000 clones, 90% recorded once. The sequenced sample was PBMCs or T cells enriched from blood (not recorded which). The source is a young man who had recovered from COVID-19.

The chain links TRBV9 to TRBJ1-1, with unresolved D. Germline CDR1 is SGDLS and CDR2 is YYNGEE. Trimming took off 3 bases at V and 6 bases at J, with 24 bases between the two ends. The CDR3 has 17 residues. CDR3 nucleotides: TGTGCCAGCAGCGAGAGAGAGGAAATTGGTGGGAGCGCTGAAGCTTTCTTT. This sequence encodes CASSEREEIGGSAEAFF.

The chain's CDR3 is CASSYPDTQYF. In nucleotides, the CDR3 is TGTGCCAGCAGTTACCCGGATACGCAGTATTTT. The chain combines TRBV6-2 or TRBV6-3 with TRBJ2-3; D unclear. This CDR3 is built from 11 residues. V gave up 2 bases and J gave up 6 bases, with 3 bases separating them. Germline V lookup: CDR1 MNHEY, CDR2 SVGEGT.

The J gene is TRBJ2-6, the V gene TRBV10-3; a possible D gene is TRBD1 (6 bases). This CDR3 contains 14 residues. The V end lost 6 bases, the J end lost 4 bases, and 10 bases lay between the germline ends. The germline V gene encodes CDR1 ENHRY and CDR2 SYGVKD. The CDR3 reads CAISAGAGANVLTF. For the CDR3, the DNA is TGTGCCATCAGCGCAGGGGCCGGGGCCAACGTCCTGACTTTC.

The chain uses TRBV10-2 and TRBJ1-3; D not resolved. CDR1 WSHSY and CDR2 SAAADI come from the germline V gene. The CDR3 is made up of 13 amino acids. The V and J ends lost 7 bases and 2 bases respectively, with 9 bases between them. CDR3 amino acids: CASKSTAGNTIYF. For the CDR3, the DNA is TGCGCCAGCAAAAGTACAGCTGGAAACACCATATATTTT.

The rearrangement uses TRBV7-6 and TRBJ2-2; 7 bases align to TRBD2. Per the germline V gene, CDR1 is SGHVS and CDR2 is FNYEAQ. V dropped 5 bases and J dropped 5; count of bases not matched to a gene: 8. The CDR3 is made up of 15 amino acids. CDR3 nucleotide sequence: TGTGCCAGCAGCCCCGGGACTACCACTACCGGGGAGCTGTTTTTT. It is translated as CASSPGTTTTGELFF.

The rearrangement uses TRBV10-2 and TRBJ1-1, with 8 bases aligning to TRBD1. The germline V gene has CDR1 WSHSY and CDR2 SAAADI. CDR3 size: 13 residues. V trimming: 7 bases; J trimming: 4 bases; junction bases outside the gene matches: 5. CDR3 nucleotides: TGCGCCAGCAACCAAGACAGGGGCACTGAAGCTTTCTTT. Translating gives CASNQDRGTEAFF.

The chain uses TRBV5-4 and TRBJ1-3; D gene uncertain. CDR1 and CDR2 from the germline V gene are SGHNT and YYREEE (reference sequence). V gave up 4 bases and J gave up 1 base, with 12 bases separating them. The CDR3 sequence is 15 residues long. The CDR3 is CASSPGGDSGNTIYF. CDR3 nucleotide sequence: TGTGCCAGCAGCCCTGGCGGGGATTCTGGAAACACCATATATTTT.

This chain joins TRBV27 and TRBJ2-1; D possibly corresponds to TRBD2 (5 bases). The CDR3 loop spans 15 amino acids. CDR1 and CDR2 (germline): MNHEY, SMNVEV (reference sequence). Trimming cost V 4 bases and J 0 bases, with 10 bases left between them. The CDR3 region has the DNA TGTGCCAGCAGTTCGACTGGGAGCTCCTACAATGAGCAGTTCTTC. As protein: CASSSTGSSYNEQFF.

This chain links TRBV7-9 with TRBJ1-6; 9 nucleotides agree with TRBD1. With V trimmed by 4 bases and J by 4 bases, 8 bases remained unmatched. The CDR3 consists of 17 residues. Germline values: CDR1 SEHNR, CDR2 FQNEAQ (reference sequence). CDR3 sequence reads: CASSSRQGDFYNSPLHF. CDR3 nucleotide sequence: TGTGCCAGCAGCTCCAGACAGGGGGACTTTTATAATTCACCCCTCCACTTT.

V and J are TRBV7-9 and TRBJ2-7, with 7 positions matching TRBD1. The length of the CDR3 is 17 residues. Germline CDR1 SEHNR, CDR2 FQNEAQ (reference sequence). V lost 0 bases to trimming and J lost 2 bases; unmatched junction nucleotides: 10. CDR3 in DNA: TGTGCCAGCAGCTTAGCGAGATCCGGACAGGAGACCTACGAGCAGTACTTC. Encoded protein: CASSLARSGQETYEQYF.

This chain connects TRBV5-8 to TRBJ1-4, with 9 bases that match TRBD1. Germline-derived CDR1 and CDR2 are SGHTS and YDEGEE. J was trimmed by 1 base and V by 4 bases; bases with no gene match: 5. The CDR3 totals 16 residues. In nucleotides, the CDR3 is TGTGCCAGCAGCCCCGGACAGGGGCTAACTAATGAAAAACTGTTTTTT. It yields the protein CASSPGQGLTNEKLFF.

The rearrangement joins TRBV3-1 (or the pseudogene TRBV3-2) to TRBJ2-7; D unclear. The germline V and J ends were trimmed by 1 base and 0 bases, with 7 bases remaining between them. This CDR3 spans 14 amino acids. Germline CDR1 and CDR2: LGHDT and YNNKEL (reference sequence). CDR3 sequence reads: CASSQVSSSYEQYF. CDR3 sequence (DNA): TGTGCCAGCAGCCAAGTCTCCAGCTCCTACGAGCAGTACTTC.

V gene TRBV7-8 combines with J gene TRBJ1-5; D uncertain. CDR3 length: 12 residues. Germline CDR1 is SGHVS and CDR2 is FQNEAQ. Trimming removed 2 bases from V and 7 bases from J, with 6 bases in between. The CDR3 region has the DNA TGTGCCAGCAGCTTACCCCAGCAGCCCCAGCATTTT. This gives the protein CASSLPQQPQHF.

J is TRBJ2-2 and V is TRBV29-1; TRBD2 matches 11 bases. After removal of 7 bases from V and 4 bases from J, the junction contained 8 bases not matched to a gene. The CDR3 extends over 15 amino acids. Looked up from germline, CDR1 is SQVTM and CDR2 is ANQGSEA. CDR3 sequence reads: CSAYPGTSGTGELFF. CDR3 nucleotide sequence: TGCAGCGCTTACCCCGGGACTAGCGGCACCGGGGAGCTGTTTTTT.

The gene calls are TRBV27 and TRBJ1-5, with no clear D. Germline CDR1 is MNHEY and CDR2 is SMNVEV (reference sequence). The CDR3 is 15 amino acids. The germline V and J ends were trimmed by 5 bases and 0 bases, with 11 bases remaining between them. The CDR3 DNA reads as TGTGCCAGCAGTCCTCAGGACTATAGCAATCAGCCCCAGCATTTT. Translated: CASSPQDYSNQPQHF.

The CDR3 spells CATPSRDRGNTEAFF. CDR3 in DNA: TGTGCCACACCATCACGGGACAGGGGAAACACTGAAGCTTTCTTT. The chain couples TRBV24-1 to TRBJ1-1, with TRBD1 matching 10 bases. Germline CDR1 KGHDR, CDR2 SFDVKD. V was clipped by 10 bases and J by 2 bases; unmatched bases: 9. The CDR3 sequence is 15 residues long.